Listed below are T cell receptor beta chains from one sample, sequenced in a study of early T cells in non-severe SARS-CoV-2 infection. A single record per CDR3 protein comes from TCRdb applying MiXCR to the 5' RACE reads. The sample includes some 61,000 distinct CDR3 sequences, approximately 9.7% of them seen just once. What was sequenced was whole blood. These receptors were collected from an adult who was a healthcare worker with PCR-confirmed SARS-CoV-2 infection or an uninfected control (not recorded which). Both conserved end residues are part of each CDR3. Each record gives: J gene, V gene, D gene, clone size, CDR3 DNA, CDR3 protein. D genes are given only for firm matches. Expanded clones are given a class, and other clones once, few, many or no size at all.

j_call: TRBJ2-5; v_call: TRBV11-2; d_call: -; clone_size: -; cdr3_nt: TGTGCCAGCAGCCGTCCTGGGGAGACCCAGTACTTC; cdr3_aa: CASSRPGETQYF
j_call: TRBJ1-1; v_call: TRBV3-1; d_call: -; clone_size: many; cdr3_nt: TGTGCCAGCAGCCAGAGCGCCTTGAACACTGAAGCTTTCTTT; cdr3_aa: CASSQSALNTEAFF
j_call: TRBJ2-7; v_call: TRBV7-8; d_call: -; clone_size: -; cdr3_nt: TGTGCCAGCAGCTTAGGTCCCCAGCCCTACGAGCAGTACTTC; cdr3_aa: CASSLGPQPYEQYF
j_call: TRBJ2-3; v_call: TRBV7-3; d_call: TRBD2; clone_size: few; cdr3_nt: TGTGCCAGCAGCGCCCTAGCGGGGGGGAGCACAGATACGCAGTATTTT; cdr3_aa: CASSALAGGSTDTQYF
j_call: TRBJ2-1; v_call: TRBV7-2; d_call: -; clone_size: -; cdr3_nt: TGTGCCAGCAGCTTATGGGGCTATGAGCAGTTCTTC; cdr3_aa: CASSLWGYEQFF
j_call: TRBJ2-5; v_call: TRBV2; d_call: TRBD2; clone_size: few; cdr3_nt: TGTGCCAGCAGTCGACTAGCGGGGGAGAGGACCCAGTACTTC; cdr3_aa: CASSRLAGERTQYF
j_call: TRBJ2-2; v_call: TRBV9; d_call: -; clone_size: -; cdr3_nt: TGTGCCAGCAGCGTACTGGGGGATCCCTCGATCACCGGGGAGCTGTTTTTT; cdr3_aa: CASSVLGDPSITGELFF
j_call: TRBJ2-1; v_call: TRBV5-1; d_call: -; clone_size: -; cdr3_nt: TGCGCCAGCAGCTCCTCATATGAGCAGTTCTTC; cdr3_aa: CASSSSYEQFF
j_call: TRBJ1-1; v_call: TRBV12-5; d_call: -; clone_size: many; cdr3_nt: TGTGCTAGTGGCACTCACCGGGACGAAGCTTTCTTT; cdr3_aa: CASGTHRDEAFF
j_call: TRBJ2-7; v_call: TRBV3-1; d_call: TRBD2; clone_size: -; cdr3_nt: TGTGCCAGCAGCCAAGGTTTAGCGGGGTCGTCTGTCCTCTACGAGCAGTACTTC; cdr3_aa: CASSQGLAGSSVLYEQYF
j_call: TRBJ2-2; v_call: TRBV20-1; d_call: -; clone_size: few; cdr3_nt: TGCAGTGCTAGAGGTGTGGGGACCGGGGAGCTGTTTTTT; cdr3_aa: CSARGVGTGELFF
j_call: TRBJ2-7; v_call: TRBV7-8; d_call: -; clone_size: many; cdr3_nt: TGTGCCAGCAGCTTAAGGTGGGCCGGGAGCTCCTACGAGCAGTACTTC; cdr3_aa: CASSLRWAGSSYEQYF
j_call: TRBJ2-5; v_call: TRBV7-2; d_call: -; clone_size: few; cdr3_nt: TGTGCCAGCAGCCAGGATACTAGCTACAAAGAGACCCAGTACTTC; cdr3_aa: CASSQDTSYKETQYF
j_call: TRBJ2-3; v_call: TRBV7-9; d_call: -; clone_size: few; cdr3_nt: TGTGCCAGCAGCCGAGGCGCAGATACGCAGTATTTT; cdr3_aa: CASSRGADTQYF
j_call: TRBJ1-2; v_call: TRBV29-1; d_call: -; clone_size: few; cdr3_nt: TGCAGCTCCCAAGGGGAAGGGTATTATGGCTACACCTTC; cdr3_aa: CSSQGEGYYGYTF
j_call: TRBJ1-1; v_call: TRBV6-5; d_call: -; clone_size: many; cdr3_nt: TGTGCCAGCAGTTCTCTCGGAACTGAAGTTTTCTTT; cdr3_aa: CASSSLGTEVFF
j_call: TRBJ2-1; v_call: TRBV20-1; d_call: -; clone_size: many; cdr3_nt: TGCAGTGCTAGAGACCCATCCTCCTACAATGAGCAGTTCTTC; cdr3_aa: CSARDPSSYNEQFF
j_call: TRBJ2-3; v_call: TRBV29-1; d_call: TRBD1; clone_size: -; cdr3_nt: TGCAGCGTTAGGACAGGACCCACAGATACGCAGTATTTT; cdr3_aa: CSVRTGPTDTQYF
j_call: TRBJ2-1; v_call: TRBV7-2; d_call: TRBD2; clone_size: -; cdr3_nt: TGTGCCAGCAGCCTCCAAAGTGGCGGGGGGGCCGCTGAGCAGTTCTTC; cdr3_aa: CASSLQSGGGAAEQFF
j_call: TRBJ1-6; v_call: TRBV7-6; d_call: TRBD1; clone_size: few; cdr3_nt: TGTGACGGGGACAGTAATTCACCCCTCCACTTT; cdr3_aa: CDGDSNSPLHF
j_call: TRBJ2-3; v_call: TRBV7-3; d_call: TRBD2; clone_size: -; cdr3_nt: TGTGCCAGCAGCTTACGACTAGCGGGGGACACAGATACGCAGTATTTT; cdr3_aa: CASSLRLAGDTDTQYF
j_call: TRBJ2-3; v_call: TRBV20-1; d_call: TRBD2; clone_size: -; cdr3_nt: TGCAGTGCTACTCCCCGAGGGCGGGGGTCGAGTACGCAGTATTTT; cdr3_aa: CSATPRGRGSSTQYF
j_call: TRBJ2-5; v_call: TRBV5-1; d_call: TRBD2; clone_size: many; cdr3_nt: TGCGCCAGCAGCCACACTAGCGGGGGGATCCAAGAGACCCAGTACTTC; cdr3_aa: CASSHTSGGIQETQYF
j_call: TRBJ2-6; v_call: TRBV15; d_call: -; clone_size: few; cdr3_nt: TGTGCCACCAGCAGAGATAGGAGGGGGGCACCCGGGGCCAACGTCCTGACTTTC; cdr3_aa: CATSRDRRGAPGANVLTF
j_call: TRBJ1-2; v_call: TRBV4-1; d_call: -; clone_size: -; cdr3_nt: TGCGCCAGCAGCCAAGGGGCGGGCGGGGGCTATGGCTACACCTTC; cdr3_aa: CASSQGAGGGYGYTF
j_call: TRBJ2-3; v_call: TRBV20-1; d_call: -; clone_size: few; cdr3_nt: TGCAGTGCTAGAGAGGGAAAAGGGCCCACAGATACGCAGTATTTT; cdr3_aa: CSAREGKGPTDTQYF